This T cell receptor (beta chain) came from a study of cytomegalovirus exposure and HLA in healthy donors. Across the whole study: Clustering assigned about four fifths of the approximately 430 genotyped donors to the Caucasian-associated ancestry cluster.

The germline CDR1 and CDR2 sequences are SGHTA and FQGTGA. V shed 5 bases and J shed 2 bases, with 18 bases lying between them. The CDR3 has 16 residues. General study points: Accounts indicate the classifier identified cytomegalovirus status with strong specificity and sensitivity. Among CMV-associated TCR beta chains, most appeared HLA-restricted in a later analysis. One cluster of highly shared sequence variants probably arose as a sequencing artifact.

The PCR employed 60 Vbeta primers together with 13 Jbeta primers. Sequencing was performed with immunoSEQ multiplex PCR; in TCRdb, only in-frame clones are kept and a portion is missing. The data show more than 65,000 clones, with around two thirds seen just once and less than 8% held by the top ten. Remarks on this clone: Its target is unknown.

V is TRBV7-3 and J is TRBJ2-5; weak D call: TRBD1 (6 bases). The receptor was derived from a woman between 50 and 59 years old in good health and CMV-seropositive. What was sequenced was PBMCs. CDR3 nucleotide sequence: TGTGCCAGCAGCCCGTTTATACAGGGCGGGCAAGAGACCCAGTACTTC. Translating it yields CASSPFIQGGQETQYF.